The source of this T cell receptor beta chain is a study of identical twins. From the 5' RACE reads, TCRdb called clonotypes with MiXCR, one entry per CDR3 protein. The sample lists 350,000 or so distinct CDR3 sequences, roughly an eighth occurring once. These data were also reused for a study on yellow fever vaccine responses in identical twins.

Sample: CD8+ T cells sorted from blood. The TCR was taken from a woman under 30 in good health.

CDR3 sequence: CACSPAAFSATNEKLFF. The CDR3 DNA sequence: TGTGCCTGCTCCCCAGCAGCTTTCTCTGCAACTAATGAAAAACTGTTTTTT. J is TRBJ1-4 and V is TRBV2; no reliable D call. Per germline, CDR1 SNHLY and CDR2 FYNNEI. The V and J ends lost 11 bases and 0 bases respectively, with 22 bases between them. This CDR3 is built from 17 residues.